One sample yielded the 15 T cell receptor beta chains listed below, sequenced in a study of T cell changes during pregnancy in multiple sclerosis. The assay was immunoSEQ multiplex PCR, and TCRdb's table has in-frame clones only and misses some. The repertoire holds 75,000 to 95,000 clones, with approximately 92% as singletons. The material was peripheral blood, obtained in the first trimester of pregnancy. The source of these receptors is a female donor with multiple sclerosis, enrolled in a pregnancy study.

V gene TRBV5-1 combines with J gene TRBJ2-3, with 13 bases that match TRBD2. CDR1 is SGHRS and CDR2 is YFSETQ in the germline V gene. The CDR3 covers 16 residues. The J segment lost 4 bases and the V segment lost 4 bases, leaving 6 bases of the junction unmatched. CDR3 amino acids: CASSASLAGGPDTQYF. The CDR3 nucleotides are TGCGCCAGCAGCGCCTCACTAGCGGGAGGGCCAGATACGCAGTATTTT.

This clone was seen only once. This sequence joins TRBV18 and TRBJ1-5; TRBD1 matches at 9 bases. CDR3 length: 15 amino acids. Germline V gene lookup returns CDR1 KGHSH and CDR2 LQKENI. The V segment lost 6 bases and the J segment 1 base; nucleotides outside the gene matches: 4. The CDR3 protein is CASSLDRGSNQPQHF. For the CDR3, the DNA is TGTGCCAGCTCCCTAGACAGGGGGAGCAATCAGCCCCAGCATTTT.

The rearrangement links TRBV29-1 to TRBJ2-2, with D perhaps TRBD2 (5 bases). V was pared by 6 bases and J by 3 bases, with 20 bases between. The CDR3 contains 16 residues. Germline assignment: CDR1 SQVTM and CDR2 ANQGSEA. Here the CDR3 reads CSVPDPDGLDTGELFF. DNA of the CDR3: TGCAGCGTCCCCGATCCGGACGGACTCGACACCGGGGAGCTGTTTTTT.

The chain recombines TRBV14 with TRBJ2-7; possible D gene TRBD2, 5 bases. V shed 1 base and J shed 4 bases, with 8 bases lying between them. This CDR3 region has 13 residues. CDR1 and CDR2 (germline): SGHDN, FVKESK. Written as DNA, the CDR3 is TGTGCCAGCAGCCAAGGTCGGGGTTACGAGCAGTACTTC. Translation: CASSQGRGYEQYF. The full variable domain, its missing parts supplied by reference TRBV14 and TRBJ2-7, is EAGVTQFPSHSVIEKGQTVTLRCDPISGHDNLYWYRRVMGKEIKFLLHFVKESKQDESGMPNNRFLAERTGGTYSTLKVQPAELEDSGVYFCASSQGRGYEQYFGPGTRLTVT.

J is TRBJ1-1 and V is TRBV25-1; maybe TRBD1 (5 bases). Per germline, CDR1 MGHDK and CDR2 SYGVNS. This CDR3 has 11 amino acids. With 8 bases removed from V and 11 bases from J, the gap between germline ends came to 15 bases. The CDR3 bases are TGTGCCAGCGGACAAGGGTTGCGGGCTTTCTTT. Its translation is CASGQGLRAFF.

In this sample, this clone turned up once. The J gene is TRBJ2-1, the V gene TRBV6-5; maybe TRBD2 (7 bases). V was clipped by 1 base and J by 9 bases, with 13 bases between them. In germline, CDR1 is MNHEY, CDR2 SVGAGI. The length of the CDR3 is 14 residues. In DNA, the CDR3 is TGTGCCAGCAGTTACTGGGGGGGCCTCGGTGAGCAGTTCTTC. Residues: CASSYWGGLGEQFF.

The gene calls are TRBV5-1 and TRBJ2-7, with 13 bases identical to TRBD2. CDR1 and CDR2 from the germline V gene are SGHRS and YFSETQ. V shed 3 bases and J 2 bases; nucleotides not matched to a gene: 5. The length of the CDR3 is 16 residues. DNA for the CDR3: TGCGCCAGCAGCTGGACCGGGACTAGCGGGACCTACGAGCAGTACTTC. Amino acid sequence: CASSWTGTSGTYEQYF.

The chain recombines TRBV15 with TRBJ2-2, with 11 bases that match TRBD1. With V trimmed by 3 bases and J by 3 bases, 9 bases remained unmatched. This CDR3 region has 18 residues. Germline CDR1 LNHNV, CDR2 YYDKDF (reference sequence). This CDR3 is CATSSRGQGQGDTGELFF. DNA for the CDR3: TGTGCCACCAGCAGTCGAGGCCAGGGACAGGGGGACACCGGGGAGCTGTTTTTT.

V usage is TRBV5-1 and J usage is TRBJ2-7; TRBD2 matches at 13 bases. The V gene's germline CDR1 is SGHRS and CDR2 YFSETQ. V shed 0 bases and J 2 bases; nucleotides not matched to a gene: 2. The CDR3 has 16 residues. DNA of the CDR3: TGCGCCAGCAGCTTGGCGGGACTAGCGGGAACCTACGAGCAGTACTTC. Its protein product is CASSLAGLAGTYEQYF. Full variable domain (remainder filled in from reference TRBV5-1 and TRBJ2-7): KAGVTQTPRYLIKTRGQQVTLSCSPISGHRSVSWYQQTPGQGLQFLFEYFSETQRNKGNFPGRFSGRQFSNSRSEMNVSTLELGDSALYLCASSLAGLAGTYEQYFGPGTRLTVT.

The V and J genes are TRBV5-1 and TRBJ1-1, with 7 bases aligning to TRBD1. Germline CDR1 and CDR2: SGHRS and YFSETQ. V gave up 4 bases and J gave up 10 bases; unmatched junction bases: 13. The CDR3 is made up of 14 amino acids. CDR3 protein: CASSGRTGRRGAFF. CDR3 DNA: TGCGCCAGCAGCGGGCGGACAGGCCGGAGGGGAGCTTTCTTT.

V is TRBV7-6 and J is TRBJ1-2, with a possible D match to TRBD1 (5 bases). CDR1 is SGHVS and CDR2 is FNYEAQ in the germline V gene. V was clipped by 4 bases and J by 2 bases, with 8 bases between them. The CDR3 runs 13 residues. This chain's CDR3 is CASSSKGNYGYTF. CDR3 nucleotides: TGTGCCAGCAGCTCCAAGGGGAACTATGGCTACACCTTC.

The chain employs TRBV6-6 and TRBJ2-7, with 7 bases aligning to TRBD2. Germline CDR1 and CDR2: MNHNY and SVGAGI (reference sequence). The CDR3 runs 12 residues. The trim removed 4 bases at V and 5 bases at J, leaving 2 bases unmatched. The CDR3 loop is CASSSTSDEQYF. The DNA of the CDR3 is TGTGCCAGCAGTTCAACTAGCGACGAGCAGTACTTC.

Comments on this clone: The same CDR3 can be traced to other DNA sequences in this sample. The chain combines TRBV7-8 with TRBJ2-1, with 10 bases fitting TRBD2. Germline loops: CDR1 SGHVS, CDR2 FQNEAQ. The CDR3 length is 17 residues. The trim removed 5 bases at V and 2 bases at J, leaving 9 bases unmatched. In nucleotides, the CDR3 is TGTGCCAGCAGCGGCGAAGGCACTAGCGGGACCTACAATGAGCAGTTCTTC. Protein sequence: CASSGEGTSGTYNEQFF.

The J gene is TRBJ1-3, the V gene TRBV5-4; D gene ambiguous. Deletions cut 5 bases from V and 3 bases from J, with 9 bases between. Germline CDR1 SGHNT, CDR2 YYREEE (reference sequence). The CDR3 runs 13 residues. For the CDR3, the DNA is TGTGCCAGCAGTGATGAGCGTGGAAACACCATATATTTT. Its translation: CASSDERGNTIYF.

The chain combines TRBV18 with TRBJ2-3; D might be TRBD2 (6 bases). The germline V gene encodes CDR1 KGHSH and CDR2 LQKENI. Trimming shortened V by 6 bases and J by 2 bases, and 18 bases separated the two germline ends. The length of the CDR3 is 16 residues. The CDR3 bases are TGTGCCAGCTCCCAACTGCGGGACTCCATCACAGATACGCAGTATTTT. Translation: CASSQLRDSITDTQYF.